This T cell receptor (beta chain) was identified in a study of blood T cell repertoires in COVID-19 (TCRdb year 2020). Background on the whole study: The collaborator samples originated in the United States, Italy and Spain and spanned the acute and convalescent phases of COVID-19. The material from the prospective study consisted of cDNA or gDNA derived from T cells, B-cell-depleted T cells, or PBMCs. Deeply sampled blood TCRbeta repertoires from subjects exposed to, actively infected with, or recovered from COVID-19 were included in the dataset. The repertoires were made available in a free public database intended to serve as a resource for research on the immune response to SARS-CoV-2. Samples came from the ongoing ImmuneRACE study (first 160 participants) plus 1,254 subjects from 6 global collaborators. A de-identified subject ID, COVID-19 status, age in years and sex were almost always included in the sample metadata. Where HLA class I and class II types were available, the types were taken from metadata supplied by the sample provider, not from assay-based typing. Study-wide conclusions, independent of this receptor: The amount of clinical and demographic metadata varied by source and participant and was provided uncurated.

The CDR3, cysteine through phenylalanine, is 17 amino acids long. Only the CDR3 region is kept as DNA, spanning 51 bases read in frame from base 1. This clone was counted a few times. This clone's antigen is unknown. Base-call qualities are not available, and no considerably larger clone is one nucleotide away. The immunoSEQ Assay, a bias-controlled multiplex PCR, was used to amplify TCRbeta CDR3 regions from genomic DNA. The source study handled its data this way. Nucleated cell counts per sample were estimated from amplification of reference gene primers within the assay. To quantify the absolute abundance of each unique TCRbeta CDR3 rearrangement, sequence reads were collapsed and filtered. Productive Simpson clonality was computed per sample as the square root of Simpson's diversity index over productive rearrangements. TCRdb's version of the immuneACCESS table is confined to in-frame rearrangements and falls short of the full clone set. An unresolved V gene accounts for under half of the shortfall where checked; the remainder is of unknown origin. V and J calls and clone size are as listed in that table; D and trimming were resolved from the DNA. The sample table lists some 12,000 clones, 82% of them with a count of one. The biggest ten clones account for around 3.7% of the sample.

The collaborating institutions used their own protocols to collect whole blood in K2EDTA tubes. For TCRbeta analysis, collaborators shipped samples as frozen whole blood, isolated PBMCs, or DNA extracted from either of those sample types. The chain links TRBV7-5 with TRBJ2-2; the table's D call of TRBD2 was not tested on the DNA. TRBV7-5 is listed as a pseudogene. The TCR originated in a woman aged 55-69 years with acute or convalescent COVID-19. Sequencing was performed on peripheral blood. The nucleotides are TGTGCCAGAAGCCCCCGGGACTTCGATAGGAACACCGGGGAGCTGTTTTTT. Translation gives CARSPRDFDRNTGELFF.